These 21 T cell receptor beta chains share one sample of origin, sequenced in a study of PD-L1 blockade in urothelial cancer. Data came from immunoSEQ multiplex PCR; TCRdb stores just in-frame clones and leaves some out. The table includes approximately 100,000 clones, approximately 86% detected once. The sample consisted of PBMCs, taken around atezolizumab (anti-PD-L1) treatment. These receptors came from a man aged 45 to 65 with urothelial cancer.

The chain couples TRBV30 to TRBJ2-7; a weak D match, TRBD1 (5 bases). There are 12 residues in the CDR3. The germline V gene encodes CDR1 GTSNPN and CDR2 SVGIG (reference sequence). V lost 0 bases, J lost 3 bases, and 6 bases lay in between. In nucleotides, the CDR3 is TGTGCCTGGAGTGTACAGGTCTACGAGCAGTACTTC. It specifies CAWSVQVYEQYF.

CDR3 coding DNA: TGTGCCAGCAGGAACGACGGAGGAGACAATGAGCAGTTCTTC. It yields the protein CASRNDGGDNEQFF. This chain uses TRBV6-5 with TRBJ2-1; a weak D match, TRBD2 (5 bases). Trimming removed 6 bases from V and 5 bases from J, with 14 bases in between. Per the germline V gene, CDR1 is MNHEY and CDR2 is SVGAGI. CDR3 length: 14 amino acids.

The chain has TRBV9 and TRBJ2-4; 7 bases fit TRBD2. CDR1 is SGDLS and CDR2 is YYNGEE in the germline V gene. The CDR3 length is 14 residues. After removal of 4 bases from V and 6 bases from J, the junction contained 7 bases not matched to a gene. The DNA for the CDR3 is TGTGCCAGCAGCCCACTAGCGCAATTAAACATTCAGTACTTC. Amino acids: CASSPLAQLNIQYF.

This chain links TRBV5-8 with TRBJ1-1; D gene unclear. The CDR3 is 13 residues long. Germline-derived CDR1 and CDR2 are SGHTS and YDEGEE. Trimming shortened V by 6 bases and J by 2 bases, and 11 bases separated the two germline ends. The DNA of the CDR3 is TGTGCCAGCACCAATTTTGTTAACACTGAAGCTTTCTTT. Translation gives CASTNFVNTEAFF.

The chain uses TRBV4-1 and TRBJ2-4; possibly TRBD2 for D (6 bases). Per germline, CDR1 MGHRA and CDR2 YSYEKL. This CDR3 is built from 16 residues. The germline V and J ends were trimmed by 0 bases and 3 bases, with 12 bases remaining between them. Here the CDR3 reads CASSQEGGLVKNIQYF. The CDR3 bases are TGCGCCAGCAGCCAAGAGGGGGGATTAGTCAAAAACATTCAGTACTTC.

The chain joins TRBV7-2 to TRBJ2-7; tentative D call: TRBD2 (6 bases). Trimming removed 6 bases from V and 6 bases from J, with 18 bases in between. The CDR3 is 14 amino acids. Germline CDR1 is SGHTA and CDR2 is FQGNSA. CDR3 residues: CASRRAPGAGEQYF. The DNA of the CDR3 is TGTGCCAGCAGACGAGCTCCGGGAGCTGGCGAGCAGTACTTC.

The CDR3 DNA sequence: TGTGCCACCAGCAGAGGGCAAAATGAGCAGTTCTTC. It codes for CATSRGQNEQFF. The rearrangement uses TRBV15 and TRBJ2-1; D is uncertain. V was clipped by 1 base and J by 7 bases, with 5 bases between them. This CDR3 has 12 residues. Per the germline V gene, CDR1 is LNHNV and CDR2 is YYDKDF (reference sequence).

The chain couples TRBV6-1 to TRBJ2-3, with 9 bases fitting TRBD2. The CDR3 spans 15 residues. Germline trimming cut 1 base from V and 5 bases from J; bases unmatched to any gene: 4. Germline CDR1 reads MNHNS; CDR2 reads SASEGT. CDR3 protein: CASSEVLSGRDTQYF. The CDR3 DNA sequence: TGTGCCAGCAGTGAAGTTCTTAGCGGGAGAGATACGCAGTATTTT.

For the CDR3, the DNA is TGCGCCAGCAGCTTGACGTCGGGACAGTTCAATTCACCCCTCCACTTT. This gives the protein CASSLTSGQFNSPLHF. This chain links TRBV5-1 with TRBJ1-6; the match to TRBD1 covers 7 bases. The ends lost 1 base at V and 7 bases at J; junction bases unmatched: 8. CDR3 size: 16 residues. Germline-derived CDR1 and CDR2 are SGHRS and YFSETQ.

The chain combines TRBV28 with TRBJ2-3; 10 bases align to TRBD2. The germline CDR1 and CDR2 sequences are MDHEN and SYDVKM. V shed 10 bases and J 5 bases; nucleotides not matched to a gene: 3. The CDR3 runs 12 residues. The CDR3 nucleotides are TGTGCCACTAGCGGGAGTTTAGATACGCAGTATTTT. Translation: CATSGSLDTQYF.

The chain couples TRBV19 to TRBJ2-7, with D possibly being TRBD1 (6 bases). The CDR3 sequence is 14 residues long. V shed 4 bases and J shed 3 bases, with 13 bases lying between them. From germline, CDR1 is LNHDA and CDR2 SQIVND (reference sequence). The CDR3 DNA sequence: TGTGCCAGTAGTAGGACAGCGAGGCACTACGAGCAGTACTTC. Its translation: CASSRTARHYEQYF.

The genes are TRBV30 and TRBJ2-1; a possible D gene is TRBD2 (5 bases). The CDR3 contains 17 residues. V lost 1 base and J lost 0, with 16 bases in between. Germline CDR1 reads GTSNPN; CDR2 reads SVGIG (reference sequence). The CDR3 region is CAWSGPGPAGSYNEQFF. CDR3 nucleotide sequence: TGTGCCTGGAGTGGCCCTGGGCCGGCGGGCTCCTACAATGAGCAGTTCTTC.

This clone came up once. The chain recombines TRBV19 with TRBJ2-7; the match to TRBD1 covers 8 bases. Germline V gene data show CDR1 as LNHDA and CDR2 as SQIVND (reference sequence). Trimming removed 7 bases from V and 5 bases from J; junction bases left unmatched: 10. The CDR3 spans 14 residues. The CDR3 loop is CASNSWQGADEQYF. CDR3 in DNA: TGTGCCAGTAACTCCTGGCAGGGGGCCGACGAGCAGTACTTC.

The chain couples TRBV5-4 to TRBJ2-1; 9 bases fit TRBD2. Per the germline V gene, CDR1 is SGHNT and CDR2 is YYREEE (reference sequence). The CDR3 is 17 amino acids. Trimming at V came to 4 bases and at J to 5 bases, leaving 13 bases not matched to a gene. The CDR3, as DNA: TGTGCCAGCAGCCTCGGCGGGAGGGCCAACTTCCACAATGAGCAGTTCTTC. The encoded protein is CASSLGGRANFHNEQFF.

The chain joins TRBV2 to TRBJ2-3; D not certain. The CDR3 has 15 residues. Deletions cut 4 bases from V and 9 bases from J, with 20 bases between. The germline V gene encodes CDR1 SNHLY and CDR2 FYNNEI. CDR3 residues: CASSVSLDWSRTQYF. Here the CDR3 DNA reads TGTGCCAGCAGTGTTAGCTTAGACTGGTCCAGAACGCAGTATTTT.

The J gene is TRBJ1-2, the V gene TRBV15; no firm D call. V dropped 3 bases and J dropped 8 bases, with 16 bases sitting between them. The CDR3 covers 14 residues. CDR1 is LNHNV, CDR2 YYDKDF, per germline (reference sequence). As DNA, the CDR3 is TGTGCCACCAGCAGGTCTCTGGCGGCACTGGGCTACACCTTC. Translating gives CATSRSLAALGYTF. The variable domain in full, completed from reference TRBV15 and TRBJ1-2, reads DAMVIQNPRYQVTQFGKPVTLSCSQTLNHNVMYWYQQKSSQAPKLLFHYYDKDFNNEADTPDNFQSRRPNTSFCFLDIRSPGLGDTAMYLCATSRSLAALGYTFGSGTRLTVV.

This sequence joins TRBV19 and TRBJ2-7; weak D call: TRBD1 (6 bases). Germline CDR1 and CDR2: LNHDA and SQIVND (reference sequence). There are 15 residues in the CDR3. V shed 3 bases and J shed 3 bases, with 15 bases lying between them. The CDR3 nucleotides read TGTGCCAGTAGTATGAATATGGGACAAGACTACGAGCAGTACTTC. Its protein product is CASSMNMGQDYEQYF.

This clone has a handful of counts. This chain connects TRBV18 to TRBJ1-4; 7 nucleotides line up with TRBD1. This CDR3 has 14 residues. With 2 bases clipped from V and 10 bases from J, the junction kept 7 bases outside the gene matches. Germline CDR1 and CDR2: KGHSH and LQKENI. In DNA, the CDR3 is TGTGCCAGCTCACCAGGGGACAGCCTCGGAAAACTGTTTTTT. Residues: CASSPGDSLGKLFF.

The V call is TRBV9, the J call TRBJ2-3; 8 nucleotides match TRBD1. The J segment lost 0 bases and the V segment lost 6 bases, leaving 6 bases of the junction unmatched. Germline values: CDR1 SGDLS, CDR2 YYNGEE. The CDR3 totals 15 residues. The CDR3 loop is CASTQGAQSTDTQYF. The DNA of the CDR3 is TGTGCCAGCACCCAGGGGGCTCAAAGCACAGATACGCAGTATTTT.

The chain has TRBV19 and TRBJ2-5; 9 bases map to TRBD1. V gave up 6 bases and J gave up 5 bases; unmatched junction bases: 4. The CDR3 length is 13 residues. Germline lookup yields CDR1 LNHDA and CDR2 SQIVND (reference sequence). Written as DNA, the CDR3 is TGTGCCAGTAGGGACAGGGGACAGGAGACCCAGTACTTC. Protein sequence: CASRDRGQETQYF.

This clone was picked up one time. The gene calls are TRBV19 and TRBJ2-3; D might be TRBD1 (6 bases). From germline, CDR1 is LNHDA and CDR2 SQIVND (reference sequence). Trimming shortened V by 6 bases and J by 0 bases, and 13 bases separated the two germline ends. The CDR3 consists of 15 residues. This CDR3 is CASRGTSHSTDTQYF. The CDR3 DNA reads TGTGCCAGTAGGGGGACATCACATAGCACAGATACGCAGTATTTT.